The sequence of this TCR beta chain was determined in a study of EBV T-cell therapy then PD-1 blockade in nasopharyngeal carcinoma. Repertoires were generated with immunoSEQ multiplex PCR, while TCRdb's copy carries only in-frame clones and drops some. Among roughly 22,000 clones listed, 70% to 85% were seen once. The length of the CDR3 is 12 residues. Germline V gene sequence: CDR1 SGDLS, CDR2 YYNGEE. V lost 0 bases, J lost 7 bases, and 2 bases lay in between. The table lists this clone with a few counts. Its antigen remains unidentified. Treatment noted: AdE1-LMPpoly-expanded autologous EBV-specific T-cell therapy followed by anti-PD-1 nivolumab.

This receptor was taken from a middle-aged man with nasopharyngeal carcinoma. The sequences come from CD8+ T cells from blood, collected at day -245 from a patient whose treatment included autologous EBV-specific T cells and nivolumab. The rearrangement joins TRBV9 to TRBJ1-6; D is uncertain. For the CDR3, the DNA is TGTGCCAGCAGCGTAGGGAATTCACCCCTCCACTTT. Amino acid sequence: CASSVGNSPLHF.